These 30 T cell receptor beta chains came from one sample sequenced in a study of siplizumab effects on memory and regulatory T cells. TCRdb's table, derived via immunoSEQ multiplex PCR, lists solely in-frame clones and lacks some. The sample holds fewer than 120,000 clones, 92% seen once. Sequencing input: CD4+ T cells sorted from blood. These TCRs come from a human donor in good health.

The V call is TRBV11-2, the J call TRBJ1-1; no reliable D call. CDR1 is SGHAT and CDR2 is FQNNGV in the germline V gene. The V gene lost 6 bases and the J gene lost 0 bases, with 11 bases spanning the gap. The CDR3 is made up of 14 amino acids. The CDR3: CASRRPGLNTEAFF. Written as DNA, the CDR3 is TGTGCCAGCAGGCGACCAGGATTGAACACTGAAGCTTTCTTT.

The rearrangement joins TRBV6-5 to TRBJ1-4; D is perhaps TRBD1 (6 bases). The CDR3 runs 14 residues. V was trimmed by 8 bases and J by 10 bases, leaving 20 bases between them. CDR1 is MNHEY and CDR2 is SVGAGI in the germline V gene. CDR3 in DNA: TGTGCCAGCTCAAAAGCAGTGGGGGCCTTAAAACTGTTTTTT. Translated: CASSKAVGALKLFF.

V is TRBV14 and J is TRBJ1-2, with D possibly being TRBD1 (6 bases). Between the trimmed V and J ends, which lost 2 bases and 0 bases, there was a span of 7 bases. The germline gives CDR1 SGHDN, CDR2 FVKESK. The CDR3 consists of 14 residues. The CDR3, as DNA: TGTGCCAGCAGCCAACAGGGGACTAACTATGGCTACACCTTC. Protein product: CASSQQGTNYGYTF. Using reference TRBV14 and TRBJ1-2 for the parts outside the CDR3, the full variable domain is EAGVTQFPSHSVIEKGQTVTLRCDPISGHDNLYWYRRVMGKEIKFLLHFVKESKQDESGMPNNRFLAERTGGTYSTLKVQPAELEDSGVYFCASSQQGTNYGYTFGSGTRLTVV.

The chain uses TRBV7-2 and TRBJ1-1; D might be TRBD1 (6 bases). The CDR3 consists of 13 residues. The V and J ends lost 6 bases and 1 base respectively, with 9 bases between them. CDR1 is SGHTA, CDR2 FQGNSA, per germline. The DNA for the CDR3 is TGTGCCAGCAGGAGACAGGAGAACACTGAAGCTTTCTTT. Translated: CASRRQENTEAFF.

V is TRBV10-3 and J is TRBJ2-6, with D hard to call. The V end lost 0 bases, the J end lost 7 bases, and 1 base lay between the germline ends. The germline V gene has CDR1 ENHRY and CDR2 SYGVKD. This CDR3 has 12 residues. The CDR3 is CAISESANVLTF. CDR3 sequence (DNA): TGTGCCATCAGTGAGTCTGCCAACGTCCTGACTTTC.

V and J are TRBV4-1 and TRBJ2-3; D could derive from TRBD1 or TRBD2 (6 bases each). The CDR3 has 15 amino acids. V was trimmed by 1 base and J by 2 bases, leaving 10 bases between them. Germline V gives CDR1 MGHRA, CDR2 YSYEKL. CDR3: CASSQGGAFTDTQYF. Here the CDR3 DNA reads TGCGCCAGCAGCCAAGGGGGGGCCTTCACAGATACGCAGTATTTT.

Only one count was recorded for this clone. The chain employs TRBV2 and TRBJ2-3, with 9 bases matching TRBD1. The CDR3 is 14 residues long. The V gene end was trimmed by 7 bases and the J gene end by 2 bases; junction bases not matched to a gene: 4. Germline-derived CDR1 and CDR2 are SNHLY and FYNNEI. Here the CDR3 reads CASTGTGYTDTQYF. CDR3 nucleotides: TGTGCCAGCACCGGGACAGGGTACACAGATACGCAGTATTTT.

The V call is TRBV4-1, the J call TRBJ2-2, with 10 bases that match TRBD2. Losses at the gene ends were 5 bases for V and 3 bases for J; bases not matched to a gene: 6. Germline CDR1 reads MGHRA; CDR2 reads YSYEKL. The CDR3 runs 16 residues. The CDR3 here is CASSGRTSGDTGELFF. In DNA form, the CDR3 reads TGCGCCAGCAGCGGACGGACTAGCGGCGACACCGGGGAGCTGTTTTTT.

The chain employs TRBV6-1 and TRBJ1-2; 9 nucleotides match TRBD1. Germline CDR1 reads MNHNS; CDR2 reads SASEGT. This CDR3 has 14 residues. The trim removed 1 base at V and 7 bases at J, leaving 4 bases unmatched. The CDR3 sequence is CASSEGGTGSGYTF. CDR3 DNA: TGTGCCAGCAGTGAAGGGGGGACAGGGTCTGGCTACACCTTC.

The chain employs TRBV19 and TRBJ1-4, with 7 bases fitting TRBD1. Germline V gene sequence: CDR1 LNHDA, CDR2 SQIVND (reference sequence). CDR3 length: 14 amino acids. V lost 6 bases to trimming and J lost 7 bases; unmatched junction nucleotides: 8. The CDR3 sequence: CASSRKRGPEKLFF. The CDR3 bases are TGTGCCAGTAGCCGCAAAAGGGGGCCTGAAAAACTGTTTTTT.

This clone was picked up one time. This chain links TRBV19 with TRBJ1-5, with D uncertain. The CDR3 loop spans 13 amino acids. CDR1 and CDR2 from the germline V gene are LNHDA and SQIVND (reference sequence). Trimming removed 6 bases at V and 4 bases at J, with 10 bases between. CDR3 nucleotides: TGTGCCAGTAGATCGAGAGGGAATCAGCCCCAGCATTTT. The encoded protein is CASRSRGNQPQHF.

This chain connects TRBV2 to TRBJ1-5; D not certain. V lost 2 bases to trimming and J lost 2 bases, with 7 bases between them. CDR1 SNHLY and CDR2 FYNNEI come from the germline V gene. The CDR3 length is 14 residues. Here the CDR3 reads CASSELTGNQPQHF. CDR3 in DNA: TGTGCCAGCAGTGAATTAACGGGCAATCAGCCCCAGCATTTT.

The genes are TRBV18 and TRBJ2-7; perhaps D is TRBD1 or TRBD2 (5 bases each). In germline, CDR1 is KGHSH, CDR2 LQKENI. The CDR3 contains 14 residues. V was clipped by 3 bases and J by 2 bases, with 11 bases between them. The CDR3 reads CASSPRDGTYEQYF. For the CDR3, the DNA is TGTGCCAGCTCACCCCGGGACGGTACCTACGAGCAGTACTTC.

V gene TRBV10-3 combines with J gene TRBJ1-2; D unresolved. The germline gives CDR1 ENHRY, CDR2 SYGVKD. V was clipped by 3 bases and J by 8 bases, with 13 bases between them. The CDR3 length is 13 residues. The chain's CDR3 is CAISDGESRGYTF. The DNA of the CDR3 is TGTGCCATCAGTGACGGGGAGTCTAGGGGCTACACCTTC.

V usage is TRBV5-1 and J usage is TRBJ1-2; TRBD1 matches 7 bases. The trim removed 1 base at V and 6 bases at J, leaving 6 bases unmatched. Germline V gene lookup returns CDR1 SGHRS and CDR2 YFSETQ. The CDR3 length is 14 residues. This CDR3 reads CASSLQGEEDGYTF. CDR3 DNA: TGCGCCAGCAGCTTGCAGGGGGAAGAAGATGGCTACACCTTC.

This chain joins TRBV5-6 and TRBJ1-4; D remains unclear. The ends were cut back, 1 base at V and 8 bases at J, with 9 bases in the middle. The germline V gene has CDR1 SGHDT and CDR2 YYEEEE. The CDR3 is made up of 13 amino acids. CDR3 protein: CASSLYIGEKLFF. CDR3 bases: TGTGCCAGCAGCTTGTACATTGGGGAAAAACTGTTTTTT.

The chain couples TRBV7-3 to TRBJ2-3; TRBD2 matches 12 bases. V was clipped by 5 bases and J by 6 bases; unmatched bases: 3. This CDR3 region has 14 residues. CDR1 and CDR2 (germline): SGHTA, FQGTGA. The CDR3 bases are TGTGCCAGCAGCCCTAGCGGGAGGGAGGATACGCAGTATTTT. Encoded protein: CASSPSGREDTQYF.

The V and J genes are TRBV6-6 and TRBJ2-5, with a weak D call TRBD2 (6 bases). The germline V and J ends were trimmed by 7 bases and 5 bases, with 14 bases remaining between them. Germline V gives CDR1 MNHNY, CDR2 SVGAGI (reference sequence). The CDR3 sequence is 13 residues long. The CDR3 nucleotides are TGTGCCAGCAAAGAAGCGGGTAGTGAGACCCAGTACTTC. This translates into CASKEAGSETQYF.

The chain recombines TRBV5-4 with TRBJ2-4; tentatively, D is TRBD1 (5 bases). V was clipped by 5 bases and J by 2 bases, with 11 bases between them. The CDR3 spans 14 residues. CDR1 is SGHNT and CDR2 is YYREEE in the germline V gene (reference sequence). CDR3: CASSPPGTKNIQYF. CDR3 nucleotides: TGTGCCAGCAGTCCCCCAGGGACCAAAAACATTCAGTACTTC.

The genes are TRBV6-6 and TRBJ1-6, with TRBD1 as a possible D gene (5 bases). The V and J ends lost 2 bases and 9 bases respectively, with 5 bases between them. Germline loops: CDR1 MNHNY, CDR2 SVGAGI (reference sequence). The CDR3 consists of 12 residues. CDR3 protein: CASSYGGSPLHF. DNA for the CDR3: TGTGCCAGCAGTTACGGGGGTTCACCCCTCCACTTT.

The CDR3 region is CASSVGLGLAGYNEQFF. The CDR3 DNA is TGTGCCAGCAGCGTAGGATTGGGACTAGCGGGCTACAATGAGCAGTTCTTC. V is TRBV9 and J is TRBJ2-1; TRBD2 agrees at 12 bases. CDR3 length: 17 residues. From germline, CDR1 is SGDLS and CDR2 YYNGEE. V lost 0 bases, J lost 3 bases, and 4 bases stayed unmatched.

The chain links TRBV5-6 to TRBJ1-6, with unresolved D. Germline CDR1 is SGHDT and CDR2 is YYEEEE. This CDR3 contains 17 residues. The V end lost 3 bases, the J end lost 2 bases, and 15 bases lay between the germline ends. The CDR3 is CASSSGMSGAYNSPLHF. The CDR3 nucleotides are TGTGCCAGCAGCTCCGGCATGTCGGGCGCCTATAATTCACCCCTCCACTTT.

This chain's CDR3 is CASSQSRGREGYTF. CDR3 DNA sequence: TGTGCCAGCAGCCAATCGAGGGGGAGGGAAGGCTACACCTTC. This chain connects TRBV16 to TRBJ1-2; D possibly corresponds to TRBD1 (6 bases). Germline V gene lookup returns CDR1 KGHSY and CDR2 FQNENV. With 0 bases removed from V and 8 bases from J, the gap between germline ends came to 13 bases. CDR3 length equals 14 residues.

The chain's CDR3 is CASSLSGSDTQYF. The CDR3, as DNA: TGTGCCAGCAGTCTGAGTGGGAGTGATACGCAGTATTTT. This chain joins TRBV7-6 and TRBJ2-3, with D perhaps matching TRBD2 (5 bases). This CDR3 has 13 amino acids. Trimming took off 6 bases at V and 6 bases at J, with 13 bases between the two ends. Germline V gives CDR1 SGHVS, CDR2 FNYEAQ.

The CDR3 is CASSLGALFPPGELFF. The CDR3 DNA follows: TGTGCCAGCAGCTTGGGGGCCCTTTTCCCACCCGGGGAGCTGTTTTTT. The rearrangement links TRBV7-2 to TRBJ2-2; possible D gene TRBD1, 6 bases. Trimming shortened V by 3 bases and J by 6 bases, and 17 bases separated the two germline ends. The CDR3 consists of 16 residues. Germline-derived CDR1 and CDR2 are SGHTA and FQGNSA.

This chain joins TRBV4-1 and TRBJ2-3; no firm D call. The CDR3 extends over 12 amino acids. V was clipped by 2 bases and J by 4 bases, with 4 bases between them. Germline V gives CDR1 MGHRA, CDR2 YSYEKL. The chain's CDR3 is CASSQPADTQYF. The CDR3 nucleotides read TGCGCCAGCAGCCAACCGGCAGATACGCAGTATTTT.

This sequence joins TRBV5-1 and TRBJ1-6; D gene ambiguous. Trimming took off 2 bases at V and 7 bases at J, with 10 bases between the two ends. CDR1 and CDR2 from the germline V gene are SGHRS and YFSETQ. The CDR3 loop spans 14 amino acids. The CDR3 DNA reads as TGCGCCAGCAGCTTCGGGGAGTTGAATTCACCCCTCCACTTT. Its translation: CASSFGELNSPLHF.

The rearrangement joins TRBV7-2 to TRBJ1-5, with D tentatively TRBD1 (6 bases). Germline CDR1 and CDR2: SGHTA and FQGNSA. The CDR3 is made up of 12 amino acids. Trimming stripped 5 bases from V and 7 bases from J, with 9 bases between. The CDR3 DNA is TGTGCCAGCAGCCCTGGGGGCCAGCCCCAGCATTTT. It yields the protein CASSPGGQPQHF.

The chain carries TRBV5-6 and TRBJ1-2; D ambiguous. The length of the CDR3 is 15 residues. V lost 4 bases and J 5 bases, leaving 18 bases between the germline ends. Germline assignment: CDR1 SGHDT and CDR2 YYEEEE. In DNA, the CDR3 is TGTGCCAGCAGCCGAACTTTGACGGATCCGTATGGCTACACCTTC. Its protein is CASSRTLTDPYGYTF.

This clone was recorded once. The chain links TRBV6-5 to TRBJ1-4; the D is unclear. Trimming stripped 6 bases from V and 1 base from J, with 6 bases between. The CDR3 runs 13 residues. The germline CDR1 and CDR2 sequences are MNHEY and SVGAGI. DNA of the CDR3: TGTGCCAGCAGGGAGGGAACTAATGAAAAACTGTTTTTT. Amino acids: CASREGTNEKLFF.